These 25 T cell receptor beta chains originate from one sample sequenced in a study of regulatory T cells in long-lasting Graves disease. Time point noted: newly diagnosed GD, antithyroid drugs for less than 3 months. RNA isolated from PBMCs was used to make the TCR library. To make TCR beta libraries, researchers used iRepertoire HTBI primers and Arm-PCR of CDR3 regions. TCRdb re-derived calls from the multiplex PCR reads in MiXCR, one entry per CDR3 protein. The sample holds 450,000 to 500,000 distinct CDR3 sequences, roughly 17% seen once. The same sample was also studied in work on T cells in Graves' hyperthyroidism and ophthalmopathy.

The sequenced sample was peripheral blood mononuclear cells (PBMCs), obtained at new diagnosis, from a patient treated with antithyroid drugs. Every receptor here comes from a man aged 35-49 years with Graves disease.

This clonotype appeared many times. The chain uses TRBV12-3 or TRBV12-4 and TRBJ1-1; D is undetermined. The V end was cut by 0 bases, the J end by 0 bases, with 14 bases between. The CDR3 is 17 amino acids. The CDR3, as DNA: TGTGCCAGCAGTTTAGCGACTGGGGTACCCATGAACACTGAAGCTTTCTTT. Translation: CASSLATGVPMNTEAFF.

This chain uses TRBV28 with TRBJ2-1; D assignment may be TRBD1 or TRBD2 (6 bases each). Germline assignment: CDR1 MDHEN and CDR2 SYDVKM. V lost 11 bases and J 2 bases, leaving 22 bases between the germline ends. There are 16 residues in the CDR3. The CDR3 DNA is TGTGCCTCCCTGAAGGGGGGAGAGACGACCTACAATGAGCAGTTCTTC. Translation: CASLKGGETTYNEQFF.

This clonotype was detected many times. The genes are TRBV6-5 and TRBJ1-2; a weak D match, TRBD1 (5 bases). V was trimmed by 4 bases and J by 2 bases, leaving 14 bases between them. Germline V gene lookup returns CDR1 MNHEY and CDR2 SVGAGI. The CDR3 has 15 residues. CDR3 region: CASSSLQASNYGYTF. CDR3 nucleotides: TGTGCCAGCAGTTCCTTACAGGCCTCCAACTATGGCTACACCTTC.

This clonotype was picked up many times. V is TRBV11-2 and J is TRBJ1-1; 7 bases fit TRBD1. J lost 4 bases, V lost 5 bases, and 10 bases had no gene match. Germline CDR1 is SGHAT and CDR2 is FQNNGV. This CDR3 spans 15 amino acids. CDR3 sequence (DNA): TGTGCCAGCAGCGGGCAAAGGGGGCTTGGCACTGAAGCTTTCTTT. Translated, it gives CASSGQRGLGTEAFF.

This clonotype was seen ten or more times. The V gene is TRBV20-1, the J gene TRBJ2-7; D could derive from TRBD1 or TRBD2 (5 bases each). The CDR3 is 13 residues long. Trimming stripped 4 bases from V and 2 bases from J, with 12 bases between. CDR1 DFQATT and CDR2 SNEGSKA come from the germline V gene (reference sequence). The CDR3 DNA reads as TGCAGTGCTACCCGGGACGGAGCCTACGAGCAGTACTTC. Amino acids: CSATRDGAYEQYF.

CDR3 coding DNA: TGCAGCGTCGCCGGGGGGCGGGAGTTGACAGATACGCAGTATTTT. It specifies CSVAGGRELTDTQYF. The V call is TRBV29-1, the J call TRBJ2-3, with D possibly TRBD2 on 7 matching bases. Trimming cost V 6 bases and J 3 bases, with 19 bases left between them. This CDR3 contains 15 residues. The germline CDR1 and CDR2 sequences are SQVTM and ANQGSEA.

This clonotype has more than one count but fewer than ten. The chain uses TRBV4-2 and TRBJ2-7; 8 bases agree with TRBD1. Trimming cost V 2 bases and J 5 bases; bases outside gene matches: 11. The CDR3 has 16 amino acids. Germline CDR1 reads LGHNA; CDR2 reads YNFKEQ. The CDR3, as DNA: TGTGCCAGCAGCCAACGCGGGACAGGACGCCTCAACGAGCAGTACTTC. It translates to CASSQRGTGRLNEQYF.

This clonotype was counted ten times or more. V usage is TRBV6-1 and J usage is TRBJ1-1; possibly TRBD1 for D (5 bases). CDR3 size: 13 residues. Germline V lookup: CDR1 MNHNS, CDR2 SASEGT. V shed 6 bases and J shed 3 bases, with 11 bases lying between them. The CDR3 bases are TGTGCCAGCAGGAGTGGGGGAGACACTGAAGCTTTCTTT. This gives the protein CASRSGGDTEAFF.

This clonotype was counted at least ten times. In DNA, the CDR3 is TGTGCCTGGAGGACAGGGGACCCCGAAAATTCACCCCTCCACTTT. Its translation is CAWRTGDPENSPLHF. The gene calls are TRBV30 and TRBJ1-6, with 8 bases that match TRBD1. This CDR3 spans 15 amino acids. The V and J ends lost 3 bases and 7 bases, in that order; junction bases with no gene match: 8. The germline V gene has CDR1 GTSNPN and CDR2 SVGIG (reference sequence).

The gene calls are TRBV9 and TRBJ2-7, with no clear D. Germline V CDR1 and CDR2: SGDLS, YYNGEE. The germline V and J ends were trimmed by 0 bases and 3 bases, with 10 bases remaining between them. The length of the CDR3 is 14 residues. The CDR3 loop reads CASSVGHLGYEQYF. The CDR3 DNA is TGTGCCAGCAGCGTAGGACACCTAGGCTACGAGCAGTACTTC.

This clonotype was found a few times. DNA of the CDR3: TGTGCCAGCAAGGGGGGGGAAAAACTGTTTTTT. It is translated as CASKGGEKLFF. This rearrangement joins TRBV3-1 to TRBJ1-4, with TRBD1 as a possible D gene (6 bases). The CDR3 is 11 amino acids. Trimming stripped 7 bases from V and 8 bases from J, with 8 bases between. From germline, CDR1 is LGHDT and CDR2 YNNKEL (reference sequence).

This clonotype was recorded at least ten times. J is TRBJ2-4 and V is TRBV30; D possibly corresponds to TRBD1 (6 bases). This CDR3 has 11 residues. Trimming removed 8 bases at V and 15 bases at J, with 20 bases between. Germline CDR1 is GTSNPN and CDR2 is SVGIG (reference sequence). The CDR3 is CARLAGQRMYF. The CDR3 bases are TGTGCCCGACTCGCCGGACAGCGGATGTACTTC.

The chain is built from TRBV12-3 or TRBV12-4 and TRBJ2-4; D may be TRBD1 (6 bases). The V gene lost 3 bases and the J gene lost 5 bases, with 8 bases spanning the gap. The CDR3 extends over 13 amino acids. The CDR3 nucleotides read TGTGCCAGCAGTTTTGGACAGCAAAACATTCAGTACTTC. It specifies CASSFGQQNIQYF.

Many counts were recorded for this clonotype. V gene TRBV5-1 combines with J gene TRBJ2-3, with 9 nucleotides matching TRBD1. Trimming removed 4 bases from V and 3 bases from J; junction bases left unmatched: 6. Germline V gives CDR1 SGHRS, CDR2 YFSETQ. The CDR3 is made up of 15 amino acids. CDR3 sequence reads: CASSLDRGWTDTQYF. The CDR3 bases are TGCGCCAGCAGCCTGGACAGGGGATGGACAGATACGCAGTATTTT.

This clonotype has just one count. CDR3 loop: CASSLRGAGGPTEAFF. CDR3 bases: TGTGCCAGCAGCTTACGTGGTGCAGGTGGGCCCACTGAAGCTTTCTTT. The chain is built from TRBV7-9 and TRBJ1-1; unclear D gene. The CDR3 extends over 16 amino acids. Trimming left V 2 bases short and J 4 bases short, with 17 bases between. CDR1 and CDR2 (germline): SEHNR, FQNEAQ (reference sequence).

This clonotype was counted between two and nine times. The chain uses TRBV6-2 or TRBV6-3 and TRBJ1-4; D not certain. Germline CDR1 reads MNHEY; CDR2 reads SVGEGT. This CDR3 has 13 residues. V dropped 6 bases and J dropped 8 bases, with 13 bases sitting between them. The CDR3 spells CASRPTEAEKLFF. CDR3 nucleotide sequence: TGTGCCAGCAGGCCAACGGAGGCGGAAAAACTGTTTTTT.

About this clonotype itself: A much larger clone differs from this one at a single base, so this may be a read error. The chain has TRBV27 and TRBJ2-3; D not certain. The end of the DNA aligns better with TRBJ2-5, so the J call may be wrong. CDR1 and CDR2 from the germline V gene are MNHEY and SMNVEV (reference sequence). There are 13 residues in the CDR3. The CDR3 loop reads CASSPIRQGTQYF. For the CDR3, the DNA is TGTGCCAGCAGTCCCATCCGTCAAGGGACCCAGTACTTC.

This clonotype has ten or more counts. This chain links TRBV2 with TRBJ2-3; D not certain. The CDR3 consists of 11 residues. Deletions cut 7 bases from V and 7 bases from J, with 9 bases between. CDR1 and CDR2 (germline): SNHLY, FYNNEI. CDR3 amino acids: CASKARYTQYF. The DNA for the CDR3 is TGTGCCAGCAAGGCTAGATATACGCAGTATTTT. Based on the CDR3 plus reference TRBV2 and TRBJ2-3, the full variable domain is EPEVTQTPSHQVTQMGQEVILRCVPISNHLYFYWYRQILGQKVEFLVSFYNNEISEKSEIFDDQFSVERPDGSNFTLKIRSTKLEDSAMYFCASKARYTQYFGPGTRLTVL.

This clonotype has at least ten counts. V and J are TRBV7-3 and TRBJ1-2, with D uncertain. The CDR3 spans 14 residues. With 1 base removed from V and 2 bases from J, the gap between germline ends came to 8 bases. CDR1 and CDR2 (germline): SGHTA, FQGTGA. The CDR3 here is CASSLNARNYGYTF. DNA for the CDR3: TGTGCCAGCAGCTTAAACGCACGGAACTATGGCTACACCTTC.

This clonotype was counted at least ten times. V and J are TRBV9 and TRBJ2-4; D might be TRBD1 (5 bases). This CDR3 comprises 14 residues. Trimming cost V 2 bases and J 9 bases, with 15 bases left between them. Looked up from germline, CDR1 is SGDLS and CDR2 is YYNGEE. The chain's CDR3 is CASSVGPQTLIQYF. In DNA form, the CDR3 reads TGTGCCAGCAGCGTGGGGCCCCAGACTCTCATTCAGTACTTC.

This clonotype showed up many times. This rearrangement joins TRBV29-1 to TRBJ2-5; 8 nucleotides align to TRBD1. The V gene end was trimmed by 1 base and the J gene end by 5 bases; junction bases not matched to a gene: 3. CDR3 length: 13 residues. Germline V lookup: CDR1 SQVTM, CDR2 ANQGSEA. Here the CDR3 DNA reads TGCAGCGTTGAAGGACAGGGGTTTGAGACCCAGTACTTC. It is translated as CSVEGQGFETQYF. The full variable domain, with the rest looked up from reference TRBV29-1 and TRBJ2-5, is SAVISQKPSRDICQRGTSLTIQCQVDSQVTMMFWYRQQPGQSLTLIATANQGSEATYESGFVIDKFPISRPNLTFSTLTVSNMSPEDSSIYLCSVEGQGFETQYFGPGTRLLVL.

The chain carries TRBV29-1 and TRBJ2-1; TRBD2 is a possible D gene (5 bases). This CDR3 has 12 residues. V dropped 5 bases and J dropped 5 bases, with 10 bases sitting between them. Per the germline V gene, CDR1 is SQVTM and CDR2 is ANQGSEA. The CDR3 nucleotides are TGCAGCGTTTCCTACGGGGACAATGAGCAGTTCTTC. Its translation is CSVSYGDNEQFF.

This chain connects TRBV11-3 to TRBJ2-4; 10 bases match TRBD1. The V segment lost 0 bases and the J segment 0 bases; nucleotides outside the gene matches: 5. Germline CDR1 SGHNT, CDR2 YENEEA. CDR3 length: 18 residues. The CDR3 reads CASSLDPGQGVAKNIQYF. DNA of the CDR3: TGTGCCAGCAGCTTAGACCCCGGACAGGGGGTAGCCAAAAACATTCAGTACTTC.

This clonotype showed up many times. The chain joins TRBV5-1 to TRBJ2-7; 10 bases map to TRBD2. Germline V gene lookup returns CDR1 SGHRS and CDR2 YFSETQ. This CDR3 is built from 15 residues. J was trimmed by 2 bases and V by 2 bases; bases with no gene match: 4. The CDR3 DNA is TGCGCCAGCAGCTTCAGGCTAGCGGGAGCCTACGAGCAGTACTTC. It translates to CASSFRLAGAYEQYF.

This clonotype was counted ten times or more. J is TRBJ2-5 and V is TRBV5-1; the D call may be TRBD1 or TRBD2 (5 bases each). Germline loops: CDR1 SGHRS, CDR2 YFSETQ. The CDR3 has 14 residues. V was pared by 3 bases and J by 7 bases, with 16 bases between. CDR3: CASSSGTSRWTQYF. The CDR3 nucleotides read TGCGCCAGCAGCTCCGGGACCTCCCGATGGACCCAGTACTTC.